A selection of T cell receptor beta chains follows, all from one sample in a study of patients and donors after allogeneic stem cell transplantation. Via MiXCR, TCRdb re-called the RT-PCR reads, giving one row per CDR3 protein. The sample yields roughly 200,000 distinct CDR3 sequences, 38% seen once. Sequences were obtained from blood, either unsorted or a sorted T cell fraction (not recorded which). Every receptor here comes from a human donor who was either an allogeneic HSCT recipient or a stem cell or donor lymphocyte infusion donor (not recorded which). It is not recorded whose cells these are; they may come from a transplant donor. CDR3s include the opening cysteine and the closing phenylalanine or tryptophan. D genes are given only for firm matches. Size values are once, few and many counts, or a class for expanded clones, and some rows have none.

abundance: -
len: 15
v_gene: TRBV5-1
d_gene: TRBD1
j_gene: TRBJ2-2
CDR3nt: TGCGCCAGCAGCCCTGACAGGGGAGAAACCGGGGAGCTGTTTTTT
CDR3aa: CASSPDRGETGELFF

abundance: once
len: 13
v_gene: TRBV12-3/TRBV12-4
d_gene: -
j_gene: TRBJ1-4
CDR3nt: TGTGCCAGCAGATACGGACGAAATGAAAAACTGTTTTTT
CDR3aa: CASRYGRNEKLFF

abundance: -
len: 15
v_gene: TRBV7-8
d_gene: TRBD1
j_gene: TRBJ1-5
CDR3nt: TGTGCCAGCAGCCGGACAGGGCCCCACGATCAGCCCCAGCATTTT
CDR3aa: CASSRTGPHDQPQHF

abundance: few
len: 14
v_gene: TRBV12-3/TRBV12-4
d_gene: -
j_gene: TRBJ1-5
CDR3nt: TGTGCCAGCAGTTTGAGCAGGGCACGACAGCCCCAGCATTTT
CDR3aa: CASSLSRARQPQHF

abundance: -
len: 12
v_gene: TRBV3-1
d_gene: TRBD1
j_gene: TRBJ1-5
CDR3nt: TGTGCCAGCGGACAGGGCCAGGCGGCCCAGCATTTT
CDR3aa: CASGQGQAAQHF

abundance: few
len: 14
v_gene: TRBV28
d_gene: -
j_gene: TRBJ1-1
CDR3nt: TGTGCCAGCAGTTTATTGGGCAGGGTCACTGAAGCTTTCTTT
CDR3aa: CASSLLGRVTEAFF

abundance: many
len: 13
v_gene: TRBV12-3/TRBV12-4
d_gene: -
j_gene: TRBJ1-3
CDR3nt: TGTGCCAGCAGCCCAGCTTCCGGGAACACCATATATTTT
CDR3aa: CASSPASGNTIYF

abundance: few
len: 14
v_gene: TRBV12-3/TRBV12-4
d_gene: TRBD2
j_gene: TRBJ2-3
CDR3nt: TGTGCCAGCAGTCTAGCGGGCCCCACAGATACGCAGTATTTT
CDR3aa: CASSLAGPTDTQYF

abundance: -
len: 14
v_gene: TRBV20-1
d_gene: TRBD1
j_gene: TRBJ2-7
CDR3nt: TGCAGTGCTACCCGGGGACAGGGAAGAGGGGAGCAGTACTTC
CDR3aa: CSATRGQGRGEQYF

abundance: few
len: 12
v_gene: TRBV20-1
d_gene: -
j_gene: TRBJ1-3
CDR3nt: TGCAGTGCCGGACTCTCTGGAAACACCATATATTTT
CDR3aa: CSAGLSGNTIYF

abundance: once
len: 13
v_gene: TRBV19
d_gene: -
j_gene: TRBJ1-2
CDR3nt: TGTGCCAGTAGGCTACAGGGTGACTATGGCTACACCTTC
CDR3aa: CASRLQGDYGYTF

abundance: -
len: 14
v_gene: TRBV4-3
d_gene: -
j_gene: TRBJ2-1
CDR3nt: TGCGCCAGCAGCCAAGATGGGGGAATACATGAGCAGTTCTTC
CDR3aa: CASSQDGGIHEQFF

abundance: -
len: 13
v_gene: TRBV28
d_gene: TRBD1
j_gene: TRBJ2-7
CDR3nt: TGTGCCAGCGGAAGGGACAGCTCCTACGAGCAGTACTTC
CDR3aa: CASGRDSSYEQYF

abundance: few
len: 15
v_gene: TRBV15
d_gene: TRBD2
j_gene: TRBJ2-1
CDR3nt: TGTGCCACCACGGCAGCGGGGAGTTCCTACAATGAGCAGTTCTTC
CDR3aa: CATTAAGSSYNEQFF

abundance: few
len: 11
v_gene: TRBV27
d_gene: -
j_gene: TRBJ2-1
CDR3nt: TGTGCCAGCAGCCAGAACAATGAGCAGTTCTTC
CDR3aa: CASSQNNEQFF

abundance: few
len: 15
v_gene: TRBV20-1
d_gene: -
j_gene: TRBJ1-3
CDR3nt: TGCAGTGCTTGGGGGGGCCCAGGGTCCGGAAACACCATATATTTT
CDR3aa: CSAWGGPGSGNTIYF

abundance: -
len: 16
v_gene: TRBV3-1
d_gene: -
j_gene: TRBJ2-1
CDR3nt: TGTGCCAGCAGCCAAGCGGGGGACAGCGACTACAATGAGCAGTTCTTC
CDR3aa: CASSQAGDSDYNEQFF

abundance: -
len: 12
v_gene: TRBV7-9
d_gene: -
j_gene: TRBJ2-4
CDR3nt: TGTGCCAGCAGCTTAGGACAAAACATTCAGTACTTC
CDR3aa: CASSLGQNIQYF